This is a list of T cell receptor beta chains from one sample in a study of beta chain features in type 1 diabetes. Only in-frame clones appear in the TCRdb table, and some are missing; sequencing was by immunoSEQ multiplex PCR. Here the sample spans around 53,000 clones, 63% being singletons. Sequencing used stem cell memory CD4+ T cells from blood. The receptors stem from a woman under 40 with type 1 diabetes. CDR3s include the opening cysteine and the closing phenylalanine or tryptophan. A D gene is named only where the DNA matches it firmly. Size tells how often a clone was seen (once, few, many) or the class of an expanded clone, and some rows leave it out.

D gene,clone size,J gene,CDR3 length,V gene,CDR3 DNA,CDR3 protein
-,-,TRBJ2-6,13,TRBV6-5,TGTGCCAGCAGCTTATCTGGGGCCAACGTCCTGACTTTC,CASSLSGANVLTF
TRBD1,-,TRBJ2-5,14,TRBV7-2,TGTGCCAGCAGCTTAGGGGGACAGGGCCAGACCCAGTACTTC,CASSLGGQGQTQYF
-,-,TRBJ1-3,12,TRBV7-6,TGTGCCAGCAGCCCTCATCTAGACACCATATATTTT,CASSPHLDTIYF
-,-,TRBJ2-3,15,TRBV5-1,TGCGCCAGCAGCCTCCAGGTTTCGGTAACAGATACGCAGTATTTT,CASSLQVSVTDTQYF
-,once,TRBJ1-3,14,TRBV7-6,TGTGCCAGCAGCATCGACAGTACTGGAAACACCATATATTTT,CASSIDSTGNTIYF
-,once,TRBJ2-3,14,TRBV25-1,TGTGCCAGCAGGATTGGCGGGGGCACAGATACGCAGTATTTT,CASRIGGGTDTQYF
TRBD1,-,TRBJ1-2,16,TRBV9,TGTGCCAGCAGCGTAGAATTCGGGACAGGGACGTATGGCTACACCTTC,CASSVEFGTGTYGYTF
TRBD2,-,TRBJ2-1,17,TRBV4-1,TGCGCCAGCAGCCAAGATTTCGGGACTAGCTACGACAATGAGCAGTTCTTC,CASSQDFGTSYDNEQFF
TRBD1,once,TRBJ1-3,14,TRBV7-8,TGTGCCAGCAGCTTAGTCCCCACAGGGGGCGCATACTCTTTT,CASSLVPTGGAYSF
-,-,TRBJ2-3,13,TRBV6-1,TGTGCCAGCATGGGGCCGGGCACAGATACGCAGTATTTT,CASMGPGTDTQYF
TRBD2,few,TRBJ2-3,16,TRBV5-6,TGTGCCAGCAGCTTCTTCCTAGCGGGGGAAACAGATACGCAGTATTTT,CASSFFLAGETDTQYF
TRBD1,-,TRBJ1-4,15,TRBV28,TGTGCCAGCAGTTATACCTCGGGGACAGGGGAAAAACTGTTTTTT,CASSYTSGTGEKLFF
-,-,TRBJ2-4,14,TRBV6-1,TGTGCCAGCCTATCCGGGACTTACAAAAACATTCAGTACTTC,CASLSGTYKNIQYF
TRBD1,-,TRBJ2-4,13,TRBV11-1,TGTGCCAGCAGCTTAGGAGGGACAGCTTCCCCGTACTTC,CASSLGGTASPYF
-,once,TRBJ2-1,15,TRBV28,TGTGCCAGCATAACGGGAGTCGACGGCTACAATGAGCAGTTCTTC,CASITGVDGYNEQFF
TRBD2,-,TRBJ2-3,14,TRBV12-5,TGTGCTAGTGGTTTAGGAGCGGGAGTAGATACGCAGTATTTT,CASGLGAGVDTQYF
TRBD1,-,TRBJ1-2,16,TRBV7-9,TGTGCCAGCAGCTTAGCGGGGACAGGTGCCCACTATGGCTACACCTTC,CASSLAGTGAHYGYTF
-,-,TRBJ2-3,17,TRBV10-3,TGTGCCATCAGGGGTCCCAGGGCTCCTAAACTCACAGATACGCAGTATTTT,CAIRGPRAPKLTDTQYF
-,-,TRBJ2-4,13,TRBV5-4,TGTGCCAGCAGCCCCAGTGTAAAAAACATTCAGTACTTC,CASSPSVKNIQYF
-,few,TRBJ2-5,12,TRBV28,TGTGCCAGCAGCATTCGGGAAGAGACCCAGTACTTC,CASSIREETQYF
TRBD2,-,TRBJ2-1,16,TRBV7-8,TGTGCCAGCAGCCCAGAGCGACTAGCGGGATACAATGAGCAGTTCTTC,CASSPERLAGYNEQFF
-,-,TRBJ1-2,13,TRBV28,TGTGCCAGCAGTTTAGGAGGGAACTATGGCTACACCTTC,CASSLGGNYGYTF
TRBD2,-,TRBJ2-1,15,TRBV14,TGTGCCAGCAGCCCAGCGGGAGGTTCCTACAATGAGCAGTTCTTC,CASSPAGGSYNEQFF
TRBD1,-,TRBJ2-7,11,TRBV19,TGTGCCACCGGACAGGGCGACGAGCAGTACTTC,CATGQGDEQYF
TRBD1,-,TRBJ2-1,15,TRBV25-1,TGTGCCAGCAGTGACGGACAGGCTAGGGGCAATGAGCAGTTCTTC,CASSDGQARGNEQFF
TRBD2,-,TRBJ2-7,15,TRBV2,TGTGCCAGCAGTGAGGGCGGGAGGGCCCTGTACGAGCAGTACTTC,CASSEGGRALYEQYF
-,few,TRBJ1-2,13,TRBV7-9,TGTGCCAGCAGTCCAGGGGAGGGGTATGGCTACACCTTC,CASSPGEGYGYTF
TRBD1,few,TRBJ1-1,14,TRBV7-9,TGTGCCAGCAGCTTATCCGCAGGGGGCTTAGAAGCTTTCTTT,CASSLSAGGLEAFF
-,-,TRBJ2-1,16,TRBV19,TGTGCCAGTAGCCAACCGACTGGAAGCTCCTACAATGAGCAGTTCTTC,CASSQPTGSSYNEQFF
-,-,TRBJ1-5,17,TRBV4-1,TGCGCCAGCAGCCAGAGTACCCTAGTCGGGGGGAATCAGCCCCAGCATTTT,CASSQSTLVGGNQPQHF
-,-,TRBJ2-1,12,TRBV4-2,TGTGCCAGCAGCCAAGATGCTAGGCTCCCGTTCTTC,CASSQDARLPFF
-,-,TRBJ1-2,13,TRBV29-1,TGCAGCGCCCAGACAGGTGCCGTTCGGGGCTACACCTTC,CSAQTGAVRGYTF
TRBD2,once,TRBJ2-3,17,TRBV25-1,TGTGCCAGCAGCCCCCGGGGAGGGTTTGGGAGCACAGATACGCAGTATTTT,CASSPRGGFGSTDTQYF
-,-,TRBJ2-1,12,TRBV28,TGTGCCAGCGGCCATCGGCAGGGGTGGTTGTTCTTC,CASGHRQGWLFF
-,once,TRBJ2-3,13,TRBV29-1,TGCAGCGTTGAAGACGAGGGCACAGATACGCAGTATTTT,CSVEDEGTDTQYF
TRBD1,once,TRBJ2-7,14,TRBV30,TGTGCCTGGAGTGTGGGACAGGGGGCAACCGAGCAGTACTTC,CAWSVGQGATEQYF
-,-,TRBJ2-7,15,TRBV21-1,TGTGCCAGCAGCAAGGAACTAGCGAGCTCCTACGAGCAGTACTTC,CASSKELASSYEQYF
TRBD1,-,TRBJ2-3,14,TRBV19,TGTGCCAGTAGTACACGGGACAGCTCAGATACGCAGTATTTT,CASSTRDSSDTQYF
-,once,TRBJ2-4,17,TRBV15,TGTGCCACCAGCAGCCGCAAAACCAGGGTGACCCAACCCATTCAGTACTTC,CATSSRKTRVTQPIQYF
-,-,TRBJ1-1,15,TRBV4-1,TGCGCCAGCAGTCAACCTCTACAGGGGAACACTGAAGCTTTCTTT,CASSQPLQGNTEAFF
TRBD2,few,TRBJ2-7,14,TRBV18,TGTGCCAGCTCACCGACTAGCGACTCCTACGAGCAGTACTTC,CASSPTSDSYEQYF
-,few,TRBJ2-6,16,TRBV7-3,TGTGCCAGCAGTCCAACAGGGTACTCTGGGGCCAACGTCCTGACTTTC,CASSPTGYSGANVLTF
-,few,TRBJ1-1,14,TRBV7-2,TGTGCCAGCAGCTGGAGGACGGTGAACACTGAAGCTTTCTTT,CASSWRTVNTEAFF
-,-,TRBJ2-7,10,TRBV29-1,TGCAGCGTGGGACACTACGAGCAGTACTTC,CSVGHYEQYF
TRBD1,-,TRBJ2-1,17,TRBV15,TGTGCCACCAGCAGATCGAACCCGGGACAGGGGTCCGATGAGCAGTTCTTC,CATSRSNPGQGSDEQFF
-,-,TRBJ1-5,14,TRBV18,TGTGCCAGCTCACCAGCAGGGGCCAATCAGCCCCAGCATTTT,CASSPAGANQPQHF
-,-,TRBJ1-1,17,TRBV7-9,TGTGCCAGCGGCTCACCGGGGAAAGCACAACCAAACACTGAAGCTTTCTTT,CASGSPGKAQPNTEAFF
-,few,TRBJ2-6,19,TRBV4-1,TGCGCCAGCAGCCAAGGATCAGGGTTAGGAGAAGCTGGGGCCAACGTCCTGACTTTC,CASSQGSGLGEAGANVLTF